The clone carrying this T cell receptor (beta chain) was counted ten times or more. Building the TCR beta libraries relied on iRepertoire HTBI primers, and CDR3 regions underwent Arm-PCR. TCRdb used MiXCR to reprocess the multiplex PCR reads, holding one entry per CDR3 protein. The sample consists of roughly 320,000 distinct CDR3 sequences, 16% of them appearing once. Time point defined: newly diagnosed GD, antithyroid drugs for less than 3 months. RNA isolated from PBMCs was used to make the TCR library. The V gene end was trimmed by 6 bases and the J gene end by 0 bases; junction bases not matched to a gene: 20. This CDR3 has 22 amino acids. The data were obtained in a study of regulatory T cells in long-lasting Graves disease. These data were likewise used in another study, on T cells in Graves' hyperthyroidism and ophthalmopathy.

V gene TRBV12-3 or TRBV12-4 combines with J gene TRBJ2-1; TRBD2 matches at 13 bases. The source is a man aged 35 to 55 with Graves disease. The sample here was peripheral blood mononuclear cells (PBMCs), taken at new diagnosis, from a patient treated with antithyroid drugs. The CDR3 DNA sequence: TGTGCCAGCAGCAGCCCTACAGGACTGACTAGCGGGGGGCCCTTCTCCTACAATGAGCAGTTCTTC. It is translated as CASSSPTGLTSGGPFSYNEQFF.